Included here is one T cell receptor beta chain sequence, with context. The target antigen is unknown. There are 12 residues in the CDR3. From germline, CDR1 is SEHNR and CDR2 FQNEAQ (reference sequence). V lost 1 base to trimming and J lost 6 bases, with 6 bases between them. These data originate in a study of cytomegalovirus exposure and HLA in healthy donors. Notes on the study in general: Associated with HLA alleles at 0.05 false discovery rate in a later analysis were approximately 17,000 TCR beta sequences. Judged likely to be a sequencing artifact was a cluster of highly shared sequence variants.

Primers included in the PCR were 60 Vbeta and 13 Jbeta primers. The data were produced by immunoSEQ multiplex PCR, yet TCRdb's version contains in-frame clones alone and is incomplete. The profile shows over 110,000 clones, roughly three quarters of them singletons. This clonotype was sampled from a man younger than 35 in good health and CMV-seronegative. The chain joins TRBV7-9 to TRBJ1-2; TRBD1 might be the D (6 bases). Sequencing was performed on PBMCs. CDR3 sequence (DNA): TGTGCCAGCAGCTTAGACAGGGATGGCTACACCTTC. It is translated as CASSLDRDGYTF. The variable domain in full, with the rest retrieved from reference TRBV7-9 and TRBJ1-2, is DTGVSQNPRHKITKRGQNVTFRCDPISEHNRLYWYRQTLGQGPEFLTYFQNEAQLEKSRLLSDRFSAERPKGSFSTLEIQRTEQGDSAMYLCASSLDRDGYTFGSGTRLTVV.